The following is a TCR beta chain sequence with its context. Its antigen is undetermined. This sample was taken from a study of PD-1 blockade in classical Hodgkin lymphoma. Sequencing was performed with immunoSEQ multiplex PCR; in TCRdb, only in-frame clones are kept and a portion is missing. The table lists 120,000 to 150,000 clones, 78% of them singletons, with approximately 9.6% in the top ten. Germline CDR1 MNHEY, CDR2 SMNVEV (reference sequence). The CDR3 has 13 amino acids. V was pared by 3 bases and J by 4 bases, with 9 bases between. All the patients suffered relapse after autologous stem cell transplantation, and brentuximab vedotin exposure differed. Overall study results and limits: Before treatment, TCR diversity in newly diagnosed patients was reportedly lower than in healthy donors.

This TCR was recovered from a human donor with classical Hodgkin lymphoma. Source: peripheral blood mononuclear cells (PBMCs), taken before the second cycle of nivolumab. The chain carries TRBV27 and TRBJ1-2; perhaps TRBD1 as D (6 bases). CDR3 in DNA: TGTGCCAGCAGTTTCGGACAGCTCTATGGCTACACCTTC. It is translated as CASSFGQLYGYTF.